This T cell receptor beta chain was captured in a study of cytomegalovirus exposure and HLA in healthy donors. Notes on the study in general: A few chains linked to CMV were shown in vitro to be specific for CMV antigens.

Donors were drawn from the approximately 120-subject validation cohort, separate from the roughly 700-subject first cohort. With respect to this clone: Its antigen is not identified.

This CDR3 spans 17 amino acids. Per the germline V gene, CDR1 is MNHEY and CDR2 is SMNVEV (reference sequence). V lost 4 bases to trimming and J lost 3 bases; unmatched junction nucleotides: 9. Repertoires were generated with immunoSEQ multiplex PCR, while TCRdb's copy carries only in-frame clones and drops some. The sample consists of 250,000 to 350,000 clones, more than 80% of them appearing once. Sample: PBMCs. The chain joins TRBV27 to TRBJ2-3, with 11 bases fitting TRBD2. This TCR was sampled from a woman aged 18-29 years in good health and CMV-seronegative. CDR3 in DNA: TGTGCCAGCAGTTCCCCGGCCTCTAGCGGGAGGACAGATACGCAGTATTTT. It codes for CASSSPASSGRTDTQYF.